The next 31 T cell receptor beta chains were all read from a single sample in a study of blood T cell repertoires in COVID-19. Clones were read by immunoSEQ multiplex PCR, and TCRdb kept only the in-frame ones, dropping some. The data hold approximately 300,000 clones, with roughly 89% observed a single time. The specimen sequenced was PBMCs or T cells enriched from blood (not recorded which). The receptors originated from a woman aged 25 to 39 who had recovered from COVID-19.

This chain connects TRBV5-1 to TRBJ2-3, with 11 bases lining up with TRBD2. The ends lost 4 bases at V and 4 bases at J; junction bases unmatched: 8. The CDR3 length is 16 residues. The V gene's germline CDR1 is SGHRS and CDR2 YFSETQ. CDR3 residues: CASSHIVLAGADTQYF. CDR3 bases: TGCGCCAGCAGCCACATCGTACTAGCGGGGGCAGATACGCAGTATTTT.

The chain is built from TRBV28 and TRBJ1-3; D is unclear. Between the trimmed V and J ends, which lost 4 bases and 0 bases, there was a span of 13 bases. CDR1 is MDHEN and CDR2 is SYDVKM in the germline V gene. The CDR3 has 16 amino acids. CDR3: CASSSPAPGSGNTIYF. Written as DNA, the CDR3 is TGTGCCAGCAGTTCCCCCGCCCCGGGCTCTGGAAACACCATATATTTT.

V and J are TRBV5-1 and TRBJ2-7; D remains unclear. The CDR3 covers 12 residues. Between the trimmed V and J ends, which lost 4 bases and 5 bases, there was a span of 10 bases. CDR1 and CDR2 (germline): SGHRS, YFSETQ. CDR3 in DNA: TGCGCCAGCAGCCCGCAACATGACGAGCAGTACTTC. This sequence encodes CASSPQHDEQYF.

The chain couples TRBV6-5 to TRBJ2-1, with 11 bases matching TRBD2. The V segment lost 6 bases and the J segment 5 bases; nucleotides outside the gene matches: 6. The CDR3 loop spans 15 amino acids. Germline V CDR1 and CDR2: MNHEY, SVGAGI. This chain's CDR3 is CASSSGTSGNNEQFF. CDR3 coding DNA: TGTGCCAGCAGCTCCGGGACTAGCGGAAACAATGAGCAGTTCTTC.

The V gene is TRBV5-8, the J gene TRBJ1-5; 9 nucleotides match TRBD1. V dropped 1 base and J dropped 2; count of bases not matched to a gene: 7. CDR3 length equals 17 residues. The germline V gene encodes CDR1 SGHTS and CDR2 YDEGEE. The CDR3 here is CASSLLGTGQGNQPQHF. For the CDR3, the DNA is TGTGCCAGCAGCTTGCTGGGGACAGGGCAGGGCAATCAGCCCCAGCATTTT.

This chain connects TRBV7-2 to TRBJ2-3; D not resolved. Germline V lookup: CDR1 SGHTA, CDR2 FQGNSA. The CDR3 sequence is 15 residues long. V was trimmed by 4 bases and J by 3 bases, leaving 14 bases between them. CDR3 bases: TGTGCCAGCAGCTCCCCTATTTACGCGACAGATACGCAGTATTTT. The encoded protein is CASSSPIYATDTQYF.

The chain is built from TRBV11-3 and TRBJ2-5; no firm D call. The CDR3 contains 13 residues. Trimming left V 1 base short and J 3 bases short, with 6 bases between. CDR1 and CDR2 from the germline V gene are SGHNT and YENEEA. In nucleotides, the CDR3 is TGTGCCAGCAGCTTAGGGCCCAAAGAGACCCAGTACTTC. It translates to CASSLGPKETQYF.

The chain is built from TRBV25-1 and TRBJ2-5; 8 bases are a match to TRBD1. The CDR3 totals 13 residues. Looked up from germline, CDR1 is MGHDK and CDR2 is SYGVNS. V lost 4 bases to trimming and J lost 7 bases; unmatched junction nucleotides: 5. CDR3 region: CASSAGTGGTQYF. DNA for the CDR3: TGTGCCAGCAGTGCCGGGACAGGAGGGACCCAGTACTTC.

In nucleotides, the CDR3 is TGCGCCAGCAGCCTTGAGGAGACCCAGTACTTC. Amino acid sequence: CASSLEETQYF. This chain uses TRBV5-1 with TRBJ2-5, with D unclear. V was clipped by 4 bases and J by 5 bases, with 6 bases between them. The CDR3 runs 11 residues. The germline gives CDR1 SGHRS, CDR2 YFSETQ.

To note about this clone: Distinct nucleotide sequences in the sample also encode this CDR3. The V and J genes are TRBV18 and TRBJ2-7, with D perhaps TRBD2 (6 bases). CDR1 and CDR2 from the germline V gene are KGHSH and LQKENI. Trimming shortened V by 3 bases and J by 1 base, and 7 bases separated the two germline ends. The length of the CDR3 is 13 residues. CDR3 coding DNA: TGTGCCAGCTCACCCGGGGGATCCTACGAGCAGTACTTC. This translates into CASSPGGSYEQYF.

The chain employs TRBV18 and TRBJ1-1, with D maybe TRBD1 (5 bases). The ends were cut back, 4 bases at V and 1 base at J, with 7 bases in the middle. Looked up from germline, CDR1 is KGHSH and CDR2 is LQKENI. CDR3 length: 13 amino acids. The CDR3 DNA reads as TGTGCCAGCTCACGTCAGGGGAACACTGAAGCTTTCTTT. This codes for CASSRQGNTEAFF. The variable domain in full, completed from reference TRBV18 and TRBJ1-1, reads NAGVMQNPRHLVRRRGQEARLRCSPMKGHSHVYWYRQLPEEGLKFMVYLQKENIIDESGMPKERFSAEFPKEGPSILRIQQVVRGDSAAYFCASSRQGNTEAFFGQGTRLTVV.

V gene TRBV10-3 combines with J gene TRBJ2-2; a possible D gene is TRBD2 (5 bases). The CDR3 contains 15 residues. V shed 2 bases and J shed 0 bases, with 7 bases lying between them. The germline gives CDR1 ENHRY, CDR2 SYGVKD. CDR3 DNA sequence: TGTGCCATCAGTGAGAGCGGAGCGAACACCGGGGAGCTGTTTTTT. This codes for CAISESGANTGELFF.

This clone has only one observation. The CDR3 loop is CASRSGEVKYNEQFF. The CDR3 bases are TGTGCCAGTAGAAGCGGGGAGGTAAAGTACAATGAGCAGTTCTTC. The J gene is TRBJ2-1, the V gene TRBV21-1; the DNA was not used to check the table's D call, TRBD2. TRBV21-1 counts as a pseudogene. This CDR3 region has 15 residues.

The chain couples TRBV11-2 to TRBJ2-5, with 8 bases matching TRBD1. Trimming cost V 5 bases and J 1 base; bases outside gene matches: 9. From germline, CDR1 is SGHAT and CDR2 FQNNGV. This CDR3 spans 16 amino acids. DNA of the CDR3: TGTGCCAGCAGCCCCGTGACAGGGGATCCCCAAGAGACCCAGTACTTC. This sequence encodes CASSPVTGDPQETQYF.

The chain recombines TRBV12-5 with TRBJ2-5; D not resolved. Germline loops: CDR1 LGHNT, CDR2 FRNRAP. This CDR3 contains 11 residues. The germline V and J ends were trimmed by 7 bases and 4 bases, with 7 bases remaining between them. The CDR3 region is CASAPGETQYF. The CDR3 nucleotides read TGTGCTAGTGCCCCGGGAGAGACCCAGTACTTC.

The chain carries TRBV6-2 or TRBV6-3 and TRBJ1-1; D remains unclear. The CDR3 is made up of 15 amino acids. V was shortened by 0 bases and J by 4 bases, with 12 bases between the two germline ends. Germline V CDR1 and CDR2: MNHEY, SVGEGT. The CDR3 DNA sequence: TGTGCCAGCAGTTACTCTGCGGTCCGGGGCACTGAAGCTTTCTTT. As protein: CASSYSAVRGTEAFF.

This rearrangement joins TRBV5-1 to TRBJ2-7, with a tentative D call TRBD2 (5 bases). The CDR3 length is 16 residues. V lost 4 bases to trimming and J lost 0 bases, with 17 bases between them. Germline values: CDR1 SGHRS, CDR2 YFSETQ. CDR3 residues: CASSLHERMISYEQYF. The CDR3 DNA reads TGCGCCAGCAGCCTGCACGAGCGGATGATCTCCTACGAGCAGTACTTC.

The CDR3 nucleotides read TGCAGCTTACTACCCCGACTAGCGGGATCCAATGAGCAGTTCTTC. Translation gives CSLLPRLAGSNEQFF. The chain combines TRBV29-1 with TRBJ2-1, with 11 positions matching TRBD2. This CDR3 spans 15 amino acids. With V trimmed by 8 bases and J by 6 bases, 12 bases remained unmatched. The germline V gene has CDR1 SQVTM and CDR2 ANQGSEA.

The chain has TRBV21-1 and TRBJ2-7; the table assigns TRBD1, which was not confirmed against the DNA. TRBV21-1 is termed a pseudogene. CDR3 length: 17 amino acids. CDR3 DNA: TGTGCCAGCAGCAAATCCTCTTCGGACAGGGTCCCCTACGAGCAGTACTTC. It codes for CASSKSSSDRVPYEQYF.

The V and J genes are TRBV5-1 and TRBJ2-3; 10 bases are a match to TRBD1. Germline CDR1 is SGHRS and CDR2 is YFSETQ. Trimming removed 4 bases from V and 4 bases from J; junction bases left unmatched: 15. The CDR3 extends over 18 amino acids. CDR3 coding DNA: TGCGCCAGCAGCCCACGATTCTGGGACAGGGGTGTGTCAGATACGCAGTATTTT. Translating gives CASSPRFWDRGVSDTQYF.

The chain carries TRBV7-9 and TRBJ2-7; TRBD1 matches at 9 bases. The CDR3 is 15 residues long. In germline, CDR1 is SEHNR, CDR2 FQNEAQ (reference sequence). V shed 5 bases, J shed 3 bases, and the junction held 8 bases outside the gene matches. CDR3 amino acids: CASSPPKTGGYEQYF. The CDR3 DNA sequence: TGTGCCAGCAGCCCCCCGAAGACAGGGGGCTACGAGCAGTACTTC.

The chain couples TRBV18 to TRBJ2-5; perhaps TRBD1 as D (5 bases). With 4 bases removed from V and 3 bases from J, the gap between germline ends came to 12 bases. The CDR3 totals 14 residues. Germline CDR1 reads KGHSH; CDR2 reads LQKENI. The chain's CDR3 is CASSLSGREETQYF. CDR3 nucleotides: TGTGCCAGCTCACTCTCAGGCAGGGAAGAGACCCAGTACTTC.

The V gene is TRBV29-1, the J gene TRBJ1-2; possibly TRBD1 for D (5 bases). Germline V gives CDR1 SQVTM, CDR2 ANQGSEA. This CDR3 comprises 16 residues. The V end was cut by 3 bases, the J end by 4 bases, with 21 bases between. CDR3 nucleotides: TGCAGCGTTGACGGCGGGTGGGGGGGACTAGGCTATGGCTACACCTTC. It is translated as CSVDGGWGGLGYGYTF.

The rearrangement links TRBV12-3 or TRBV12-4 to TRBJ1-1, with D perhaps TRBD1 (5 bases). The length of the CDR3 is 13 residues. V gave up 8 bases and J gave up 4 bases, with 14 bases separating them. CDR3 in amino acids: CASGSGHSTEAFF. In DNA, the CDR3 is TGTGCCAGCGGTTCCGGACACAGCACTGAAGCTTTCTTT.

CDR3 nucleotides: TGTGCCAGCAGTGAGCTAGGACAGGAGGGGATAGCTTTCTTT. Protein: CASSELGQEGIAFF. The chain couples TRBV6-1 to TRBJ1-1, with 7 bases aligning to TRBD1. The V and J ends lost 3 bases and 10 bases, in that order; junction bases with no gene match: 11. The germline gives CDR1 MNHNS, CDR2 SASEGT. The CDR3 is 14 amino acids.

This chain joins TRBV19 and TRBJ1-1, with D unclear. Germline V gene sequence: CDR1 LNHDA, CDR2 SQIVND (reference sequence). V was trimmed by 7 bases and J by 1 base, leaving 13 bases between them. The length of the CDR3 is 14 residues. Written as DNA, the CDR3 is TGTGCCAGTAACCATAGATCGAAGAACACTGAAGCTTTCTTT. Its translation is CASNHRSKNTEAFF.

The chain carries TRBV4-1 and TRBJ2-5, with D possibly TRBD2 on 6 matching bases. The germline gives CDR1 MGHRA, CDR2 YSYEKL. Trimming cost V 1 base and J 3 bases, with 12 bases left between them. The length of the CDR3 is 15 residues. DNA for the CDR3: TGCGCCAGCAGCCAAGGAGTGGAGGGGAAAGAGACCCAGTACTTC. Its protein is CASSQGVEGKETQYF.

The rearrangement links TRBV5-1 to TRBJ2-7; 11 positions match TRBD2. Germline assignment: CDR1 SGHRS and CDR2 YFSETQ. Unmatched junction bases numbered 13, after V lost 3 bases and J lost 5 bases. CDR3 size: 17 residues. This CDR3 is CASSSEIGASGRHEQYF. The CDR3 DNA reads TGCGCCAGCAGCTCGGAAATTGGGGCTAGCGGGAGGCACGAGCAGTACTTC.

This rearrangement joins TRBV6-5 to TRBJ2-7, with 8 bases aligning to TRBD2. Germline values: CDR1 MNHEY, CDR2 SVGAGI. V gave up 10 bases and J gave up 6 bases; unmatched junction bases: 11. The CDR3 is made up of 13 amino acids. CDR3 DNA: TGTGCCACCCTTAGCGGGGCGCCCTCCGAGCAGTACTTC. Amino acids: CATLSGAPSEQYF.

The chain employs TRBV6-5 and TRBJ2-7; possible D gene TRBD1, 6 bases. V was shortened by 0 bases and J by 6 bases, with 15 bases between the two germline ends. The CDR3 sequence is 15 residues long. Germline V gene lookup returns CDR1 MNHEY and CDR2 SVGAGI. The DNA of the CDR3 is TGTGCCAGCAGTTACTCGTCTACAGGGCGAGGCGAGCAGTACTTC. This codes for CASSYSSTGRGEQYF.

The genes are TRBV5-1 and TRBJ2-7; TRBD2 is a possible D gene (6 bases). Per the germline V gene, CDR1 is SGHRS and CDR2 is YFSETQ. The V gene lost 0 bases and the J gene lost 5 bases, with 18 bases spanning the gap. The CDR3 contains 16 residues. As DNA, the CDR3 is TGCGCCAGCAGCTTGGCCCAGGGCGGAGGGATTCACGAGCAGTACTTC. Its translation is CASSLAQGGGIHEQYF.